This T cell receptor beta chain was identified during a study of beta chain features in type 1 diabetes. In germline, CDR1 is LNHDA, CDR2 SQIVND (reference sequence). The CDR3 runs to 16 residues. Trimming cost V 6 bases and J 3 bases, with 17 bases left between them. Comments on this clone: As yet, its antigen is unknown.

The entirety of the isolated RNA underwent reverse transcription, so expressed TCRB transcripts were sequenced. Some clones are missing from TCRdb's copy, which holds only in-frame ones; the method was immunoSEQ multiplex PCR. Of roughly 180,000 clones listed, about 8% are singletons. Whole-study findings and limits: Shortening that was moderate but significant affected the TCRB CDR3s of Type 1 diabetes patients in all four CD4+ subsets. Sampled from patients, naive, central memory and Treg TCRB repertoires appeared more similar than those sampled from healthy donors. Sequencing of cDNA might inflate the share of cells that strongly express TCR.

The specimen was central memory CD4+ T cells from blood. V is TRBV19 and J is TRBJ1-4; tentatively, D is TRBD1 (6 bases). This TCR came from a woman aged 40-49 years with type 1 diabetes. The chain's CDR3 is CASRVQTGTPNEKLFF. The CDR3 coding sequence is TGTGCCAGTAGGGTCCAAACAGGGACCCCTAATGAAAAACTGTTTTTT.